This T cell receptor (beta chain) appears in the sequencing data of a study of blood T cell repertoires in COVID-19. Study in general: Material from acute and convalescent COVID-19 was sourced from the United States, Italy and Spain. Nucleic acid was either cDNA or gDNA, and it came from T cells, B-cell-depleted T cells, or PBMCs.

Residents of about two dozen US areas, aged about 18 to 89 years, made up the participants. Cohorts were determined from participant-reported clinical history. CDR3 length: 15 amino acids. The germline V gene has CDR1 SGHAT and CDR2 FQNNGV. The J segment lost 0 bases and the V segment lost 5 bases, leaving 6 bases of the junction unmatched. The method was immunoSEQ multiplex PCR; TCRdb's version includes in-frame clones alone and lacks a portion of them. The sample lists about 200,000 clones; around 87% were seen once. This rearrangement joins TRBV11-2 to TRBJ1-1; 7 nucleotides line up with TRBD1. Sequenced material: PBMCs or T cells enriched from blood (not recorded which). The sequence was obtained from a woman aged 40-49 years in a cohort exposed to, infected with or recovered from COVID-19 (not recorded which). The DNA of the CDR3 is TGTGCCAGCAGCCCCGGACAGGCCTTGAACACTGAAGCTTTCTTT. It translates to CASSPGQALNTEAFF.